The rows below give T cell receptor beta chains drawn from one sample of a study of beta chain features in type 1 diabetes. The assay was immunoSEQ multiplex PCR, and TCRdb's table has in-frame clones only and misses some. The profile shows around 280,000 clones, approximately 8.1% of them singletons. The material sequenced was central memory CD4+ T cells from blood. The receptors here all came from a woman aged 18-35 years in good health. The CDR3 runs from the conserved cysteine through the conserved F or W. The D gene is left open where the match is weak. Not every row has a clone size; where given, it reads once, few, many or a size class.

D: .
V: TRBV4-3
J: TRBJ2-1
length: 18
size: .
CDR3: CASSQGRSARRAYNEQFF
DNA: TGCGCCAGCAGCCAAGGTCGTAGTGCGAGACGGGCTTACAATGAGCAGTTCTTC

D: .
V: TRBV6-5
J: TRBJ1-3
length: 14
size: .
CDR3: CASKRTVSGNTIYF
DNA: TGTGCCAGCAAACGGACCGTCTCTGGAAACACCATATATTTT

D: .
V: TRBV5-6
J: TRBJ2-3
length: 13
size: .
CDR3: CASSLPPRGTQYF
DNA: TGTGCCAGCAGCTTGCCCCCAAGGGGTACGCAGTATTTT

D: .
V: TRBV7-9
J: TRBJ2-6
length: 16
size: many
CDR3: CASSPFGGSGANVLTF
DNA: TGTGCCAGCAGCCCGTTCGGGGGTTCAGGGGCCAACGTCCTGACTTTC

D: TRBD2
V: TRBV5-1
J: TRBJ2-2
length: 16
size: .
CDR3: CASSIVGTSDTGELFF
DNA: TGCGCCAGCAGTATCGTAGGGACTAGCGACACCGGGGAGCTGTTTTTT

D: .
V: TRBV5-4
J: TRBJ1-2
length: 15
size: .
CDR3: CASQALPRTDYGYTF
DNA: TGTGCCAGCCAGGCCTTGCCTCGTACGGACTATGGCTACACCTTC

D: .
V: TRBV7-9
J: TRBJ1-2
length: 12
size: few
CDR3: CASSLEPYGYTF
DNA: TGTGCCAGCAGCTTGGAACCCTATGGCTACACCTTC

D: TRBD1
V: TRBV18
J: TRBJ2-5
length: 15
size: .
CDR3: CASSPNPGGGQTQYF
DNA: TGTGCCAGCTCACCTAACCCAGGGGGCGGACAGACCCAGTACTTC

D: .
V: TRBV18
J: TRBJ1-1
length: 13
size: few
CDR3: CASSQGLNTEAFF
DNA: TGTGCCAGCTCACAGGGATTGAACACTGAAGCTTTCTTT

D: .
V: TRBV19
J: TRBJ1-6
length: 15
size: .
CDR3: CASTNWAGRQMPLHF
DNA: TGTGCCAGTACCAACTGGGCCGGGCGGCAAATGCCCCTCCACTTT

D: TRBD1
V: TRBV27
J: TRBJ2-5
length: 14
size: few
CDR3: CASSSPGGQETQYF
DNA: TGTGCCAGCAGTTCGCCAGGGGGCCAAGAGACCCAGTACTTC

D: .
V: TRBV7-3
J: TRBJ2-1
length: 13
size: .
CDR3: CASSPSATDEQFF
DNA: TGTGCCAGCAGCCCATCGGCAACAGATGAGCAGTTCTTC

D: TRBD1
V: TRBV7-2
J: TRBJ1-4
length: 16
size: .
CDR3: CASSLPLTGRDEKLFF
DNA: TGTGCCAGCAGCTTACCACTGACAGGGAGGGATGAAAAACTGTTTTTT

D: .
V: TRBV7-9
J: TRBJ2-4
length: 17
size: .
CDR3: CASSHLGARVTKNIQYF
DNA: TGTGCCAGCAGCCATCTCGGGGCGCGTGTGACCAAAAACATTCAGTACTTC

D: .
V: TRBV18
J: TRBJ1-4
length: 14
size: few
CDR3: CASSPDRYNEKLFF
DNA: TGTGCCAGCTCACCGGACCGATATAATGAAAAACTGTTTTTT

D: .
V: TRBV2
J: TRBJ2-1
length: 15
size: .
CDR3: CASAVGQSSGNEQFF
DNA: TGTGCCAGCGCCGTAGGACAGTCATCGGGCAATGAGCAGTTCTTC

D: .
V: TRBV27
J: TRBJ2-5
length: 13
size: few
CDR3: CASSFRQWETQYF
DNA: TGTGCCAGCAGTTTTCGACAGTGGGAGACCCAGTACTTC

D: .
V: TRBV29-1
J: TRBJ2-5
length: 12
size: many
CDR3: CSVDLLEETQYF
DNA: TGCAGCGTTGATCTGTTGGAGGAGACCCAGTACTTC

D: .
V: TRBV15
J: TRBJ2-3
length: 14
size: .
CDR3: CATRGWRAADTQYF
DNA: TGTGCCACCAGAGGGTGGCGGGCCGCGGATACGCAGTATTTT

D: TRBD2
V: TRBV10-3
J: TRBJ2-7
length: 15
size: many
CDR3: CAISSTSGLSYEQYF
DNA: TGTGCCATCAGCTCTACTAGCGGCCTCTCCTACGAGCAGTACTTC

D: TRBD2
V: TRBV2
J: TRBJ2-4
length: 15
size: .
CDR3: CASSASAGGGNIQYF
DNA: TGTGCCAGCAGCGCCTCGGCGGGAGGGGGAAACATTCAGTACTTC

D: .
V: TRBV5-8
J: TRBJ2-1
length: 15
size: few
CDR3: CASSLGRDPTDEQFF
DNA: TGTGCCAGCAGCTTGGGGCGGGACCCGACGGATGAGCAGTTCTTC

D: TRBD2
V: TRBV4-3
J: TRBJ2-1
length: 14
size: few
CDR3: CASSQDRGGREQFF
DNA: TGCGCCAGCAGCCAAGATCGGGGGGGTAGGGAGCAGTTCTTC

D: TRBD2
V: TRBV19
J: TRBJ2-1
length: 15
size: .
CDR3: CATTPTGGTHNEQFF
DNA: TGTGCCACCACCCCCACGGGGGGAACCCACAATGAGCAGTTCTTC

D: .
V: TRBV16
J: TRBJ2-7
length: 11
size: .
CDR3: CASSGGGEQYF
DNA: TGTGCCAGCAGTGGGGGAGGCGAGCAGTACTTC

D: TRBD2
V: TRBV7-2
J: TRBJ2-1
length: 16
size: many
CDR3: CASSYPSGTSNNEQFF
DNA: TGTGCCAGCAGCTACCCCTCGGGGACTAGCAACAATGAGCAGTTCTTC